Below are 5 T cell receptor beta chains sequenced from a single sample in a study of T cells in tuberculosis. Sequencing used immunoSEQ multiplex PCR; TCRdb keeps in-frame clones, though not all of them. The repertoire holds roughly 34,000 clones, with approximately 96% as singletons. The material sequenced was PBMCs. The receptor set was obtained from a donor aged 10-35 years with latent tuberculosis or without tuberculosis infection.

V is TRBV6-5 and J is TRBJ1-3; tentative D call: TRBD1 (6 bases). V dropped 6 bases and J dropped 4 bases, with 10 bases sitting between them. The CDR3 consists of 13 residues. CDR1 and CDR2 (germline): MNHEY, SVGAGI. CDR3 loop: CASRTDRGNTIYF. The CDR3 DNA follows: TGTGCCAGCAGGACGGACAGAGGAAACACCATATATTTT.

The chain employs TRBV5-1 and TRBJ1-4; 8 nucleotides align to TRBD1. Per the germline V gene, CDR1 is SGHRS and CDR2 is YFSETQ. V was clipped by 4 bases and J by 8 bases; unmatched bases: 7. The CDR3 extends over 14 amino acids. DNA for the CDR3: TGCGCCAGCAGCACGACAGGGGAGGAGGAAAAACTGTTTTTT. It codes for CASSTTGEEEKLFF.

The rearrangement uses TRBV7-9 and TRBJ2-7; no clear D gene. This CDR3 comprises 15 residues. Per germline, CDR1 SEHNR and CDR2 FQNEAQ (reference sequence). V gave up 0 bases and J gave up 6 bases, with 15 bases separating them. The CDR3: CASSLAYAATGEQYF. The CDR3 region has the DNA TGTGCCAGCAGCTTAGCGTACGCGGCTACGGGCGAGCAGTACTTC.

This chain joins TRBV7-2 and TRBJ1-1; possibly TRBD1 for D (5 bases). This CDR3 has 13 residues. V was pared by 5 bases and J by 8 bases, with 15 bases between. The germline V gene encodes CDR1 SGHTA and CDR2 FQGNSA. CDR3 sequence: CASSRQGLGEAFF. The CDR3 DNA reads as TGTGCCAGCAGCCGGCAGGGTCTAGGGGAAGCTTTCTTT. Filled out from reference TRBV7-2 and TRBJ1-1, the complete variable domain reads GAGVSQSPSNKVTEKGKDVELRCDPISGHTALYWYRQSLGQGLEFLIYFQGNSAPDKSGLPSDRFSAERTGGSVSTLTIQRTQQEDSAVYLCASSRQGLGEAFFGQGTRLTVV.

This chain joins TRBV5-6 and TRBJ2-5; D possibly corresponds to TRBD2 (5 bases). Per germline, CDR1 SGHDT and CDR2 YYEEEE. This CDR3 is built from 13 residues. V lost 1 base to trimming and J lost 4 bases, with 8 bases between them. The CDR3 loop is CASSLRRGETQYF. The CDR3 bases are TGTGCCAGCAGCTTGCGCCGGGGAGAGACCCAGTACTTC.